The 18 T cell receptor beta chains in this list originate from one sample, sequenced in a study of shared clonotypes between healthy human individuals. The repertoire was sequenced with immunoSEQ multiplex PCR; TCRdb's copy has only in-frame clones and lacks some. The table lists approximately 330,000 clones, roughly 70% of them singletons. Input material: memory CD4+ T cells sorted from blood. Regarding subset: CD45RA-negative fraction. The receptor source for this set is a man aged 25 to 40 in good health.

This chain joins TRBV28 and TRBJ1-2, with D hard to call. This CDR3 spans 16 amino acids. Germline V gene data show CDR1 as MDHEN and CDR2 as SYDVKM. Trimming took 1 base from V and 3 from J, leaving 15 bases between them. The CDR3 loop is CASSLFRALGDYGYTF. CDR3 nucleotide sequence: TGTGCCAGCAGTTTATTCCGGGCCCTCGGGGACTATGGCTACACCTTC.

The J gene is TRBJ1-2, the V gene TRBV21-1; the table calls TRBD1, which could not be checked here. TRBV21-1 is shown as a pseudogene. The CDR3 sequence is 15 residues long. The CDR3 region is CASSTTGDPNYGYTF. The CDR3 nucleotides are TGTGCCAGCAGCACAACAGGGGACCCCAACTATGGCTACACCTTC.

As to this clone: Distinct nucleotide sequences in the sample also encode this CDR3. CDR3 in amino acids: CASSTRGGGEKLFF. CDR3 sequence (DNA): TGCGCCAGCAGCACCCGAGGGGGGGGCGAAAAACTGTTTTTT. The chain combines TRBV5-1 with TRBJ1-4; D is perhaps TRBD1 (6 bases). With 4 bases removed from V and 8 bases from J, the gap between germline ends came to 15 bases. Germline CDR1 SGHRS, CDR2 YFSETQ. There are 14 residues in the CDR3.

This chain links TRBV5-1 with TRBJ1-1; D is possibly TRBD1 (5 bases). There are 14 residues in the CDR3. Germline V gives CDR1 SGHRS, CDR2 YFSETQ. V gave up 0 bases and J gave up 10 bases, with 16 bases separating them. CDR3 region: CASSLGLRGGGAFF. The DNA for the CDR3 is TGCGCCAGCAGCTTGGGATTGAGGGGAGGCGGAGCTTTCTTT.

The gene calls are TRBV5-1 and TRBJ1-1; perhaps TRBD1 as D (5 bases). Germline CDR1 reads SGHRS; CDR2 reads YFSETQ. The CDR3 length is 18 residues. The V and J ends lost 0 bases and 0 bases respectively, with 18 bases between them. The CDR3 sequence: CASSLEGTLGTLNTEAFF. The CDR3 region has the DNA TGCGCCAGCAGCTTGGAAGGGACCTTAGGGACCTTGAACACTGAAGCTTTCTTT.

Written as DNA, the CDR3 is TGTGCCAGCAGCGTCGGGAATACGCAGTATTTT. Translation: CASSVGNTQYF. The chain recombines TRBV7-3 with TRBJ2-3, with TRBD2 as a possible D gene (5 bases). V lost 5 bases, J lost 7 bases, and 7 bases lay in between. This CDR3 is 11 amino acids long. Per germline, CDR1 SGHTA and CDR2 FQGTGA.

The chain is built from TRBV29-1 and TRBJ2-5, with TRBD1 as a possible D gene (5 bases). CDR1 is SQVTM, CDR2 ANQGSEA, per germline. CDR3 length equals 16 residues. V lost 0 bases and J 3 bases, leaving 17 bases between the germline ends. In DNA, the CDR3 is TGCAGCGTTGAAGATTGGCAGGGTAGTTTCAAAGAGACCCAGTACTTC. Translation gives CSVEDWQGSFKETQYF. The variable domain in full, with the rest retrieved from reference TRBV29-1 and TRBJ2-5, is SAVISQKPSRDICQRGTSLTIQCQVDSQVTMMFWYRQQPGQSLTLIATANQGSEATYESGFVIDKFPISRPNLTFSTLTVSNMSPEDSSIYLCSVEDWQGSFKETQYFGPGTRLLVL.

The gene calls are TRBV25-1 and TRBJ1-5, with a tentative D call TRBD1 (6 bases). Trimming left V 4 bases short and J 5 bases short, with 9 bases between. The CDR3 is 13 amino acids. Germline assignment: CDR1 MGHDK and CDR2 SYGVNS. The CDR3 loop reads CASSAGGHQPQHF. CDR3 nucleotide sequence: TGTGCCAGCAGTGCCGGGGGCCATCAGCCCCAGCATTTT. Supplemented by reference TRBV25-1 and TRBJ1-5, the full variable domain reads EADIYQTPRYLVIGTGKKITLECSQTMGHDKMYWYQQDPGMELHLIHYSYGVNSTEKGDLSSESTVSRIRTEHFPLTLESARPSHTSQYLCASSAGGHQPQHFGDGTRLSIL.

The CDR3 DNA reads as TGTGCCAGCAGCCTCCGGGAGGTCGGCGTTGAAAAACTGTTTTTT. Translation: CASSLREVGVEKLFF. The V and J genes are TRBV11-2 and TRBJ1-4; D gene unclear. Trimming took off 5 bases at V and 7 bases at J, with 17 bases between the two ends. CDR3 length: 15 residues. Germline lookup yields CDR1 SGHAT and CDR2 FQNNGV.

This clone was detected once. V gene TRBV27 combines with J gene TRBJ2-1; 8 positions agree with TRBD2. In germline, CDR1 is MNHEY, CDR2 SMNVEV (reference sequence). The CDR3 is 19 amino acids. V shed 3 bases, J shed 8 bases, and the junction held 21 bases outside the gene matches. CDR3 DNA: TGTGCCAGCAGTTTTAGATGGACTAGCTCCACTTGGGGCCGAGATGAGCAGTTCTTC. Translating it yields CASSFRWTSSTWGRDEQFF.

The chain recombines TRBV7-9 with TRBJ1-1; 11 bases align to TRBD1. CDR1 is SEHNR, CDR2 FQNEAQ, per germline (reference sequence). V shed 2 bases and J 4 bases; nucleotides not matched to a gene: 3. The CDR3 is 15 amino acids. Here the CDR3 reads CASSLIGTGGTEAFF. As DNA, the CDR3 is TGTGCCAGCAGCTTAATTGGGACAGGGGGCACTGAAGCTTTCTTT. Supplemented by reference TRBV7-9 and TRBJ1-1, the full variable domain reads DTGVSQNPRHKITKRGQNVTFRCDPISEHNRLYWYRQTLGQGPEFLTYFQNEAQLEKSRLLSDRFSAERPKGSFSTLEIQRTEQGDSAMYLCASSLIGTGGTEAFFGQGTRLTVV.

This chain uses TRBV29-1 with TRBJ1-5; weak D call: TRBD1 (6 bases). CDR1 is SQVTM, CDR2 ANQGSEA, per germline. The V and J ends lost 4 bases and 7 bases respectively, with 14 bases between them. The CDR3 is 13 amino acids. The chain's CDR3 is CSVGRGLGQPQHF. The CDR3 DNA sequence: TGCAGCGTTGGGAGGGGGTTGGGGCAGCCCCAGCATTTT.

The genes are TRBV16 and TRBJ1-1; 7 bases map to TRBD1. This CDR3 is 11 amino acids long. The ends lost 6 bases at V and 11 bases at J; junction bases unmatched: 6. The germline V gene has CDR1 KGHSY and CDR2 FQNENV. Written as DNA, the CDR3 is TGTGCCAGCAGTCCAGGACAGGCGGCTTTCTTT. The encoded protein is CASSPGQAAFF. Drawing the rest from reference TRBV16 and TRBJ1-1, the complete variable domain is GEEVAQTPKHLVRGEGQKAKLYCAPIKGHSYVFWYQQVLKNEFKFLISFQNENVFDETGMPKERFSAKCLPNSPCSLEIQATKLEDSAVYFCASSPGQAAFFGQGTRLTVV.

The V call is TRBV11-2, the J call TRBJ2-2; 10 nucleotides line up with TRBD2. This CDR3 spans 17 amino acids. In germline, CDR1 is SGHAT, CDR2 FQNNGV. The V gene end was trimmed by 2 bases and the J gene end by 2 bases; junction bases not matched to a gene: 5. CDR3 nucleotide sequence: TGTGCCAGCAGCTTATTTCTAGCGGGAGTCAACACCGGGGAGCTGTTTTTT. Translation: CASSLFLAGVNTGELFF. Full variable domain (rest looked up from reference TRBV11-2 and TRBJ2-2): EAGVAQSPRYKIIEKRQSVAFWCNPISGHATLYWYQQILGQGPKLLIQFQNNGVVDDSQLPKDRFSAERLKGVDSTLKIQPAKLEDSAVYLCASSLFLAGVNTGELFFGEGSRLTVL.

This clone was seen a single time. The chain's CDR3 is CASSFVVTSDEQYF. The CDR3 DNA reads as TGTGCCAGCAGCTTCGTAGTGACTAGCGACGAGCAGTACTTC. V gene TRBV7-8 combines with J gene TRBJ2-7; TRBD2 matches 8 bases. The germline CDR1 and CDR2 sequences are SGHVS and FQNEAQ. V lost 3 bases and J lost 5; bases outside the gene matches: 6. The CDR3 has 14 residues.

V gene TRBV5-5 combines with J gene TRBJ1-5; D gene ambiguous. The germline gives CDR1 SGHKS, CDR2 YYEKEE (reference sequence). The V gene lost 0 bases and the J gene lost 7 bases, with 8 bases spanning the gap. CDR3 size: 13 residues. CDR3 loop: CASSLDLDQPQHF. The CDR3 DNA reads TGTGCCAGCAGCTTGGATTTGGACCAGCCCCAGCATTTT. The variable domain in full, completed from reference TRBV5-5 and TRBJ1-5, reads DAGVTQSPTHLIKTRGQQVTLRCSPISGHKSVSWYQQVLGQGPQFIFQYYEKEERGRGNFPDRFSARQFPNYSSELNVNALLLGDSALYLCASSLDLDQPQHFGDGTRLSIL.

Only a few counts were recorded for this clone. The chain carries TRBV11-2 and TRBJ2-7, with D hard to call. This CDR3 region has 14 residues. Per germline, CDR1 SGHAT and CDR2 FQNNGV. The V gene lost 4 bases and the J gene lost 1 base, with 11 bases spanning the gap. This CDR3 reads CASSSSVRSYEQYF. The CDR3 DNA sequence: TGTGCCAGCAGCTCCAGCGTTCGATCCTACGAGCAGTACTTC.

The chain joins TRBV5-4 to TRBJ1-1; D is undetermined. The V gene lost 0 bases and the J gene lost 2 bases, with 11 bases spanning the gap. The germline V gene encodes CDR1 SGHNT and CDR2 YYREEE (reference sequence). The CDR3 extends over 15 amino acids. The CDR3 DNA follows: TGTGCCAGCAGCTTGGCGTTCGGTGCAAACACTGAAGCTTTCTTT. As protein: CASSLAFGANTEAFF.